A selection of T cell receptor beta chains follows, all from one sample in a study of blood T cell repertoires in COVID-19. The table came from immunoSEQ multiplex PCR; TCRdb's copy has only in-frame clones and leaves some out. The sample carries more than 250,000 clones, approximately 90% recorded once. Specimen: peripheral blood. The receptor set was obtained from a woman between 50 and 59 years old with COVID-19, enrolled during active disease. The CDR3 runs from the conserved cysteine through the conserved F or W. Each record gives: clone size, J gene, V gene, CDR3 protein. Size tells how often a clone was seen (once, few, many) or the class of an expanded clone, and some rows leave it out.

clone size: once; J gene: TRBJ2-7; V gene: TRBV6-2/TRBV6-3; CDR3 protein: CASSPMGLAGSSEQYF
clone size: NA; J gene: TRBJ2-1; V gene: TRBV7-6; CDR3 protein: CASSSVSGRQYNEQFF
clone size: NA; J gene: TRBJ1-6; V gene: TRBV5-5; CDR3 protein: CASSLQGRDNSPLHF
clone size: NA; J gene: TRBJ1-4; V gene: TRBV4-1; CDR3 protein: CASSQDVLNEKLFF
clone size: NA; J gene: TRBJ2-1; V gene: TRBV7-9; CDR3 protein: CASSLWILGGPRNEQFF
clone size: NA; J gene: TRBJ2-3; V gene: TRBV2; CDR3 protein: CASSVRAGDFTDTQYF
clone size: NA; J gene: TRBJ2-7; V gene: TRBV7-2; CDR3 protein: CASSPGQGASRYEQYF
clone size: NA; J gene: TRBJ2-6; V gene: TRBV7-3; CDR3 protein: CASSLSFNSGANVLTF
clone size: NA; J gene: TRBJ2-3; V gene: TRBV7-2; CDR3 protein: CASGLGGGSHGDTQYF
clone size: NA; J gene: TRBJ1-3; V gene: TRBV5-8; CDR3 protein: CASSAGTNSGNTIYF
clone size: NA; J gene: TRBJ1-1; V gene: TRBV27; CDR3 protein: CASSWGGALNTEAFF
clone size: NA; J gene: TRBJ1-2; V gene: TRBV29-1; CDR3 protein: CSVDGQRGKWGYGYTF
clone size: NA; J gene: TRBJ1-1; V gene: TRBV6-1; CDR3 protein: CASRENPWTTNTEAFF